Presented here are 25 T cell receptor beta chains from one specimen sequenced in a study of T cells in Graves' hyperthyroidism and ophthalmopathy. The source material, RNA transcripts, was used to amplify TCR beta CDR3 regions. TCR CDR3 regions were first amplified by RT-PCR with HTBI primers. TCRdb fed the multiplex PCR reads into MiXCR, producing one record per CDR3 protein. Seen here are under 650,000 distinct CDR3 sequences, about 17% observed once, and the top ten hold less than 4.5%. Sequencing was done on a sample of blood. These receptors all come from a woman aged 30 to 39 with Graves' hyperthyroidism.

This clonotype was seen at least ten times. V gene TRBV28 combines with J gene TRBJ1-5; TRBD1 aligns across 7 bases. The CDR3 totals 15 residues. The ends lost 5 bases at V and 2 bases at J; junction bases unmatched: 6. Germline V CDR1 and CDR2: MDHEN, SYDVKM. CDR3 sequence: CASSRQGYGNQPQHF. The CDR3 DNA sequence: TGTGCCAGCAGTCGACAGGGATATGGCAATCAGCCCCAGCATTTT.

The chain carries TRBV5-1 and TRBJ1-2; tentative D call: TRBD1 (6 bases). V lost 4 bases and J lost 6, with 13 bases in between. The CDR3 is made up of 13 amino acids. Germline V CDR1 and CDR2: SGHRS, YFSETQ. This CDR3 reads CASSLTAGDGYTF. In DNA, the CDR3 is TGCGCCAGCAGCCTCACCGCAGGGGATGGCTACACCTTC.

This clonotype has more than one count but fewer than ten. J is TRBJ1-4 and V is TRBV27; D remains unclear. The CDR3 is 16 amino acids. The V end was cut by 1 base, the J end by 6 bases, with 15 bases between. In germline, CDR1 is MNHEY, CDR2 SMNVEV (reference sequence). The CDR3, as DNA: TGTGCCAGCAGTTTATTCTGGCAGGCGGTTGATGAAAAACTGTTTTTT. Its protein is CASSLFWQAVDEKLFF.

This chain joins TRBV5-6 and TRBJ1-1; no clear D gene. CDR1 is SGHDT and CDR2 is YYEEEE in the germline V gene. V lost 4 bases and J 5 bases, leaving 15 bases between the germline ends. CDR3 length: 14 amino acids. As DNA, the CDR3 is TGTGCCAGCAGCCAAGGTCCTAGGGAGACTGAAGCTTTCTTT. This translates into CASSQGPRETEAFF.

This clonotype was detected ten times or more. The chain employs TRBV18 and TRBJ1-2; 7 bases are shared with TRBD1. With 6 bases clipped from V and 8 bases from J, the junction kept 18 bases outside the gene matches. In germline, CDR1 is KGHSH, CDR2 LQKENI. The CDR3 runs 16 residues. The CDR3: CASSPVNQGGGAGYTF. CDR3 nucleotides: TGTGCCAGCTCCCCTGTCAATCAAGGAGGGGGCGCAGGCTACACCTTC.

This clonotype was observed at least ten times. V and J are TRBV7-2 and TRBJ2-1, with 7 bases identical to TRBD1. Germline-derived CDR1 and CDR2 are SGHTA and FQGNSA. The CDR3 sequence is 15 residues long. With 1 base clipped from V and 10 bases from J, the junction kept 10 bases outside the gene matches. CDR3 loop: CASSLVSGGSAEQFF. As DNA, the CDR3 is TGTGCCAGCAGCTTAGTGTCAGGGGGATCCGCGGAGCAGTTCTTC.

This clonotype appeared a few times. This chain connects TRBV5-1 to TRBJ2-2; TRBD2 matches 7 bases. The CDR3 consists of 16 residues. Trimming cost V 4 bases and J 2 bases; bases outside gene matches: 8. Germline-derived CDR1 and CDR2 are SGHRS and YFSETQ. CDR3 in DNA: TGCGCCAGCAGCAAACCGGGACTACCAAACACCGGGGAGCTGTTTTTT. Translated: CASSKPGLPNTGELFF.

The J gene is TRBJ1-1, the V gene TRBV11-2; D ambiguous. The length of the CDR3 is 13 residues. Germline V gene lookup returns CDR1 SGHAT and CDR2 FQNNGV. The V gene lost 5 bases and the J gene lost 2 bases, with 9 bases spanning the gap. CDR3 residues: CASSLWSNTEAFF. The DNA for the CDR3 is TGTGCCAGCAGCCTATGGAGCAACACTGAAGCTTTCTTT.

This clonotype has a count of ten or more. This sequence joins TRBV28 and TRBJ2-7; D not resolved. Trimming pared 6 bases from V and 2 bases from J, leaving 8 bases between. This CDR3 spans 12 amino acids. CDR1 is MDHEN and CDR2 is SYDVKM in the germline V gene. The CDR3 DNA reads as TGTGCCAGCAGCCCATTGGCCTACGAGCAGTACTTC. Its translation is CASSPLAYEQYF.

The genes are TRBV5-1 and TRBJ1-5, with D possibly TRBD1 on 5 matching bases. Trimming shortened V by 4 bases and J by 4 bases, and 12 bases separated the two germline ends. The CDR3 loop spans 14 amino acids. Germline-derived CDR1 and CDR2 are SGHRS and YFSETQ. The CDR3 sequence: CASSVEGRNQPQHF. The CDR3 bases are TGCGCCAGCAGCGTCGAGGGGAGGAATCAGCCCCAGCATTTT.

This clonotype was seen ten or more times. The chain employs TRBV20-1 and TRBJ2-1; maybe TRBD2 (5 bases). Between the trimmed V and J ends, which lost 3 bases and 0 bases, there was a span of 15 bases. There are 16 residues in the CDR3. Per the germline V gene, CDR1 is DFQATT and CDR2 is SNEGSKA (reference sequence). CDR3 DNA sequence: TGCAGTGCTAGTCGGTCCAGCGGAAGCTCCTACAATGAGCAGTTCTTC. It encodes CSASRSSGSSYNEQFF.

This clonotype came up once. This may be a read error, as it is one base from a much larger clone. This chain connects TRBV20-1 to TRBJ2-3; D not certain. Looked up from germline, CDR1 is DFQATT and CDR2 is SNEGSKA (reference sequence). The V and J ends lost 6 bases and 2 bases respectively, with 12 bases between them. The CDR3 is made up of 13 amino acids. CDR3 bases: TGCAGTGCCCCCTCAATCTACACAGATACGCAGTATTTT. Translating gives CSAPSIYTDTQYF.

This clonotype was recorded at least ten times. The chain uses TRBV3-1 and TRBJ2-2; D is unclear. Germline loops: CDR1 LGHDT, CDR2 YNNKEL (reference sequence). The CDR3 runs to 11 residues. Trimming cost V 8 bases and J 3 bases, with 4 bases left between them. CDR3 nucleotides: TGTGCCAGCTTTGACACCGGGGAGCTGTTTTTT. It is translated as CASFDTGELFF.

This chain joins TRBV9 and TRBJ2-7, with TRBD2 identical over 7 bases. The J segment lost 2 bases and the V segment lost 0 bases, leaving 14 bases of the junction unmatched. Germline CDR1 SGDLS, CDR2 YYNGEE. The CDR3 runs to 18 residues. CDR3 region: CASSVGRTAAGVPYEQYF. Here the CDR3 DNA reads TGTGCCAGCAGCGTAGGAAGAACCGCGGCGGGAGTCCCCTACGAGCAGTACTTC.

This clonotype was counted at least ten times. The chain uses TRBV2 and TRBJ1-5; no reliable D call. Trimming left V 1 base short and J 5 bases short, with 6 bases between. The length of the CDR3 is 13 residues. Germline CDR1 and CDR2: SNHLY and FYNNEI. The CDR3 bases are TGTGCCAGCAGTGAAGGCGTGGATCAGCCCCAGCATTTT. Residues: CASSEGVDQPQHF.

In its sample, this clonotype was seen many times. This chain joins TRBV20-1 and TRBJ1-2; D gene uncertain. Germline loops: CDR1 DFQATT, CDR2 SNEGSKA (reference sequence). The CDR3 runs 15 residues. Trimming took 4 bases from V and 5 from J, leaving 20 bases between them. The CDR3 nucleotides read TGCAGTGCTACTACCGCCGGACCGGGCCAATATGGCTACACCTTC. This gives the protein CSATTAGPGQYGYTF.

This chain links TRBV9 with TRBJ2-7; possibly TRBD2 for D (7 bases). V was cut by 1 base and J by 4 bases, with 21 bases left in between. The CDR3 is 17 residues long. CDR1 SGDLS and CDR2 YYNGEE come from the germline V gene. Here the CDR3 DNA reads TGTGCCAGCAGCGTATCGTCCCGGGGGCGGGAGAGATACGAGCAGTACTTC. Translating gives CASSVSSRGRERYEQYF. The full variable domain, completed using reference TRBV9 and TRBJ2-7, is DSGVTQTPKHLITATGQRVTLRCSPRSGDLSVYWYQQSLDQGLQFLIQYYNGEERAKGNILERFSAQQFPDLHSELNLSSLELGDSALYFCASSVSSRGRERYEQYFGPGTRLTVT.

Many counts were recorded for this clonotype. The V call is TRBV6-1, the J call TRBJ1-5; 8 bases match TRBD1. V lost 6 bases to trimming and J lost 5 bases; unmatched junction nucleotides: 9. The CDR3 is made up of 15 amino acids. Germline V CDR1 and CDR2: MNHNS, SASEGT. The CDR3 reads CASRRRTGQDQPQHF. The DNA for the CDR3 is TGTGCCAGCAGACGAAGGACAGGGCAGGATCAGCCCCAGCATTTT.

This clonotype was seen a few times. DNA of the CDR3: TGTGCCAGCAACCTACTAGCGGGAGCCAGGGAGCTGTTTTTT. Its protein is CASNLLAGARELFF. J is TRBJ2-2 and V is TRBV12-3 or TRBV12-4; 11 bases match TRBD2. The CDR3 has 14 amino acids. V dropped 7 bases and J dropped 9; count of bases not matched to a gene: 7.

The rearrangement joins TRBV6-1 to TRBJ1-1; possible D gene TRBD1, 5 bases. With 6 bases removed from V and 3 bases from J, the gap between germline ends came to 11 bases. This CDR3 is 13 amino acids long. Germline V gene sequence: CDR1 MNHNS, CDR2 SASEGT. The CDR3 is CASRIDSHTEAFF. CDR3 sequence (DNA): TGTGCCAGCAGAATTGACAGTCACACTGAAGCTTTCTTT.

The sample holds many counts of this clonotype. V usage is TRBV6-1 and J usage is TRBJ1-5; 9 bases fit TRBD1. Germline values: CDR1 MNHNS, CDR2 SASEGT. This CDR3 has 14 residues. Trimming at V came to 6 bases and at J to 6 bases, leaving 6 bases not matched to a gene. CDR3 sequence (DNA): TGTGCCAGCAGGGGGACAGGGTGGAGTCAGCCCCAGCATTTT. Protein product: CASRGTGWSQPQHF.

The table lists this clonotype with many counts. V gene TRBV2 combines with J gene TRBJ2-2; 12 bases align to TRBD2. The CDR3 length is 14 residues. V dropped 8 bases and J dropped 7; count of bases not matched to a gene: 5. From germline, CDR1 is SNHLY and CDR2 FYNNEI. This CDR3 reads CASGSSGRVGELFF. The CDR3 DNA reads TGTGCCAGCGGGTCTAGCGGGAGGGTCGGGGAGCTGTTTTTT.

The gene calls are TRBV5-1 and TRBJ2-3; 8 positions agree with TRBD2. Germline V lookup: CDR1 SGHRS, CDR2 YFSETQ. The CDR3 spans 17 residues. V was clipped by 0 bases and J by 4 bases; unmatched bases: 10. For the CDR3, the DNA is TGCGCCAGCAGCTTGGCCACGGGAGGGGTTTCAGCAGATACGCAGTATTTT. Its translation: CASSLATGGVSADTQYF.

This clonotype was picked up many times. The CDR3 nucleotides are TGTGCCAGCTCACCACTCGAGACAGGGGGAGAGCAGTACTTC. This translates into CASSPLETGGEQYF. The rearrangement links TRBV18 to TRBJ2-7, with 9 positions matching TRBD1. This CDR3 is 14 amino acids long. With V trimmed by 1 base and J by 7 bases, 5 bases remained unmatched. The V gene's germline CDR1 is KGHSH and CDR2 LQKENI.

This clonotype showed up just a few times. The V and J genes are TRBV19 and TRBJ2-1; D is perhaps TRBD2 (6 bases). V shed 1 base and J shed 0 bases, with 16 bases lying between them. There are 18 residues in the CDR3. Germline lookup yields CDR1 LNHDA and CDR2 SQIVND (reference sequence). The CDR3 is CASSIAVFSGSSYNEQFF. The CDR3 DNA sequence: TGTGCCAGTAGTATAGCGGTTTTTAGCGGAAGCTCCTACAATGAGCAGTTCTTC.